A selection of T cell receptor beta chains follows, all from one sample in a study of T cell repertoires in cytomegalovirus infection. TCRdb re-analysed the reads in MiXCR, keeping a single row per CDR3 protein. The table shows approximately 910,000 distinct CDR3 sequences, with roughly 30% occurring only once. Antigens of these TCRs are unknown. This specimen consisted of cultured CD8+ T cells from PBMCs, obtained from culture after CMV antigen stimulation. The receptors were sampled from a human donor in good health (CMV status not recorded). Some clones in this sample may be carry-over from other donors' samples. The conserved cysteine and the conserved F or W are not part of the CDR3 here. The order of the fields is V gene, J gene, CDR3 length, CDR3 protein.

TRBV6-1,TRBJ1-5,13,ASYTGTERRQPQH
TRBV2,TRBJ1-1,12,ASIEGGLNTEAF
TRBV7-6,TRBJ2-1,11,ASSLGELYEQF
TRBV7-6,TRBJ1-5,13,ASSPAGTSNQPQH
TRBV7-6,TRBJ1-1,11,ASSLTDNTEAF
TRBV7-6,TRBJ1-1,12,ASRTSGRNTEAF
TRBV19,TRBJ2-1,15,ASSTPRSGFLFNEQF
TRBV4-1,TRBJ2-6,16,ASSQRGRRGAGANVLT
TRBV7-9,TRBJ1-5,12,ASSPPVGDQPQH
TRBV6-1,TRBJ1-1,16,ASSGYPGQGSSNTEAF
TRBV6-5,TRBJ2-1,11,ASNQGAGNEQF
TRBV6-8,TRBJ2-7,12,ASSPWGGIYEQY
TRBV7-9,TRBJ2-7,17,ASSLTQNTDRGRTYEQY
TRBV12-5,TRBJ2-1,11,ASGRTSYNEQF
TRBV7-6,TRBJ1-4,14,ASSSRGQGESGKLF
TRBV13,TRBJ1-1,11,ASSILRGSEAF
TRBV4-1,TRBJ2-7,13,ASSQEGQGIHEQY
TRBV10-2,TRBJ2-7,10,ASSDYNYEQY
TRBV5-5,TRBJ1-3,11,ASSDNWGDTIY
TRBV27,TRBJ2-5,14,ASSTRSSPGQETQY
TRBV6-5,TRBJ2-1,13,ASSPPTGPNNEQF
TRBV5-6,TRBJ1-1,15,ASSFNYPETMNTEAF
TRBV12-5,TRBJ1-1,11,ASGALGNTEAF
TRBV7-9,TRBJ2-3,13,ASSLVGTDTDTQY
TRBV6-1,TRBJ2-2,16,ASSETAGGWGNTGELF
TRBV7-2,TRBJ1-6,13,ASSRTGTLDSPLH
TRBV19,TRBJ1-1,13,ASSPLTGGVTEAF
TRBV19,TRBJ1-3,13,ASSSGLDSGNTIY
TRBV20-1,TRBJ2-3,14,SARIDGGSATDTQY